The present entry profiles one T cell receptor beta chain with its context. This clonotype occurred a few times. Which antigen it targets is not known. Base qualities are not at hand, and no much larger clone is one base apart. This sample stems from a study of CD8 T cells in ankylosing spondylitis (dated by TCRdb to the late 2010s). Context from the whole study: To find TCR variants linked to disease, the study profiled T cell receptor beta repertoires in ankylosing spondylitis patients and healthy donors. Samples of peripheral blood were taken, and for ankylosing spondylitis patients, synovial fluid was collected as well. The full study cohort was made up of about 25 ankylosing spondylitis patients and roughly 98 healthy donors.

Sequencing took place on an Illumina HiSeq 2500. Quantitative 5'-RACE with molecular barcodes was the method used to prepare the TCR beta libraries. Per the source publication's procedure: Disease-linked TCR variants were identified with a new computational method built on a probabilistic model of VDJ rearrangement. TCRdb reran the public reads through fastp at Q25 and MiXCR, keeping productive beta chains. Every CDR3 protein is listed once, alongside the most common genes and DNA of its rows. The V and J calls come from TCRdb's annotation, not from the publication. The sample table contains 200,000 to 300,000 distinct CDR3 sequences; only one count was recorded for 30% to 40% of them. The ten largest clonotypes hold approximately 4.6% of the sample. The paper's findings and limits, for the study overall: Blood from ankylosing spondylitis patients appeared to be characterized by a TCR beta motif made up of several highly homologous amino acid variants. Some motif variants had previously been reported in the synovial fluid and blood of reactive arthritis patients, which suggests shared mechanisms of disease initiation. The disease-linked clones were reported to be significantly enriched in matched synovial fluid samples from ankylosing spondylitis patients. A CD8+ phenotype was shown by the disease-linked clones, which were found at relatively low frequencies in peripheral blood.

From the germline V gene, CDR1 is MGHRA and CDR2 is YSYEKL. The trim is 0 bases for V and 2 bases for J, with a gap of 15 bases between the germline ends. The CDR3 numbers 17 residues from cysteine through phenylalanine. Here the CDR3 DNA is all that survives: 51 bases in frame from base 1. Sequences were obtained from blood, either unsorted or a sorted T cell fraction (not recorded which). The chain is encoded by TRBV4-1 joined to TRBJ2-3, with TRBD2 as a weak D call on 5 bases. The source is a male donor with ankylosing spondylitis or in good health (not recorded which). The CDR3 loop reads CASSQDSLATFTDTQYF. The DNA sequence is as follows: TGCGCCAGCAGCCAAGATTCCCTAGCCACCTTCACAGATACGCAGTATTTT.